The clone carrying this T cell receptor beta chain was seen many times. The target antigen is unknown. The investigators amplified TCR beta CDR3 regions from RNA transcripts. In the first-round RT-PCR of the TCR CDR3, the HTBI primer set was used. TCRdb redid the calling of the multiplex PCR reads with MiXCR, one entry per CDR3 protein. The data contain approximately 330,000 distinct CDR3 sequences, approximately 14% of them singletons. The V end was cut by 1 base, the J end by 5 bases, with 18 bases between. The CDR3 consists of 16 residues. Germline lookup yields CDR1 SGHDN and CDR2 FVKESK. The data originate from a study of T cells in Graves' hyperthyroidism and ophthalmopathy. Patients with ophthalmopathy all had a Clinical Activity Score of at least 3, a NOSPECS grade of at least 4 and duration under 3 months. Study observations and caveats: Ophthalmopathy was predicted by the model a median of 6.5 months ahead of onset.

The TCR was taken from a woman aged 40 to 50 with Graves' ophthalmopathy. The rearrangement uses TRBV14 and TRBJ2-7, with D tentatively TRBD1 (6 bases). The sequenced sample consisted of blood. The CDR3 sequence: CASSQGITAGEHEQYF. As DNA, the CDR3 is TGTGCCAGCAGCCAAGGAATAACTGCAGGGGAACACGAGCAGTACTTC.